A selection of T cell receptor beta chains follows, all from one sample in a study of blood T cells in healthy people across ages. TCRdb re-called the 5' RACE reads through MiXCR, storing one row per CDR3 protein. The table lists some 1.1 million distinct CDR3 sequences, 35% to 40% of them singletons. Sample: blood. These receptor sequences come from a man between 18 and 35 years old in good health. Each CDR3 is given with its conserved first and last residue. Each record gives: clone size, V gene, J gene, CDR3 length, D gene, CDR3 protein, CDR3 DNA. D genes are given only for firm matches. Not every row has a clone size; where given, it reads once, few, many or a size class.

-	TRBV6-5	TRBJ2-3	12	-	CASGEGTDTQYF	TGTGCCAGCGGGGAAGGCACAGATACGCAGTATTTT
-	TRBV27	TRBJ2-7	12	-	CAGRRSGYEQYF	TGTGCCGGCCGGAGGTCCGGGTACGAGCAGTACTTC
-	TRBV20-1	TRBJ1-6	15	-	CSARGGTANNSPLHF	TGCAGTGCTAGGGGTGGAACAGCAAATAATTCACCCCTCCACTTT
few	TRBV29-1	TRBJ2-1	16	TRBD2	CSVEGGGTSGDYEQFF	TGCAGCGTTGAAGGTGGGGGGACTAGCGGGGACTATGAGCAGTTCTTC
-	TRBV7-2	TRBJ2-1	15	-	CASSLSVEARNEQFF	TGTGCCAGCAGCTTATCCGTCGAAGCGAGGAATGAGCAGTTCTTC
-	TRBV21-1	TRBJ1-3	14	-	CASSKRVSGNTIYF	TGTGCCAGCAGCAAAAGAGTCTCTGGAAACACCATATATTTT
-	TRBV13	TRBJ1-2	13	-	CASSLGFRGGYTF	TGTGCCAGCAGCTTAGGATTCAGGGGTGGCTACACCTTC
-	TRBV27	TRBJ1-6	18	-	CASSTIPGLPWANSPLHF	TGTGCCAGCAGTACAATTCCGGGCCTCCCTTGGGCGAATTCACCCCTCCACTTT
many	TRBV12-3/TRBV12-4	TRBJ1-5	16	-	CASRQGHLMGNQPQHF	TGTGCCAGCAGACAGGGTCATTTAATGGGCAATCAGCCCCAGCATTTT
few	TRBV4-3	TRBJ1-4	14	-	CASSQEPDSEKLFF	TGCGCCAGCAGCCAAGAGCCGGACTCTGAAAAACTGTTTTTT
-	TRBV7-2	TRBJ2-6	19	TRBD1	CASRSTLTGVTSGANVLTF	TGTGCCAGCAGATCTACCTTGACAGGGGTAACCTCTGGGGCCAACGTCCTGACTTTC
few	TRBV20-1	TRBJ1-4	18	TRBD1	CSARPGQVDLATNEKLFF	TGCAGTGCTAGACCAGGACAGGTTGATTTGGCAACTAATGAAAAACTGTTTTTT
few	TRBV5-1	TRBJ2-1	14	-	CASSFAEKNNEQFF	TGCGCCAGCAGCTTCGCGGAAAAGAACAATGAGCAGTTCTTC
-	TRBV11-3	TRBJ2-1	16	-	CASSLESKGSTNEQFF	TGTGCCAGCAGCTTAGAATCGAAGGGGTCGACCAATGAGCAGTTCTTC
-	TRBV7-9	TRBJ2-4	17	-	CASSGDFDPLAKNIQYF	TGTGCCAGCAGCGGGGACTTTGACCCACTAGCCAAAAACATTCAGTACTTC
-	TRBV16	TRBJ1-6	16	-	CASSQLFDGENSPLHF	TGTGCCAGCAGCCAACTCTTTGACGGGGAAAATTCACCCCTCCACTTT
-	TRBV7-9	TRBJ1-2	14	-	CASSLAGAVHGYTF	TGTGCCAGCAGCTTAGCTGGCGCCGTTCATGGCTACACCTTC
-	TRBV10-3	TRBJ1-6	14	TRBD1	CAISDGTGYSPLHF	TGTGCCATCAGTGACGGGACAGGGTACTCACCCCTCCACTTT
many	TRBV15	TRBJ1-4	16	-	CATSRDRLYSDEKLFF	TGTGCCACCAGCAGAGATCGGTTATACAGCGATGAAAAACTGTTTTTT
-	TRBV20-1	TRBJ2-1	11	TRBD2	CSARDALAVFF	TGCAGTGCTAGAGATGCCCTAGCGGTGTTCTTC
-	TRBV20-1	TRBJ2-7	15	-	CSASDSEGATYEQYF	TGCAGTGCTAGCGACAGCGAAGGGGCCACCTACGAGCAGTACTTC
-	TRBV5-1	TRBJ2-3	15	-	CASSPDRGAENTQYF	TGCGCCAGCAGCCCAGACCGGGGGGCAGAAAATACGCAGTATTTT
-	TRBV20-1	TRBJ1-6	18	-	CSARDLGRLSSYNSPLHF	TGCAGTGCTAGAGATTTGGGAAGACTGAGCTCCTATAATTCACCCCTCCACTTT
-	TRBV20-1	TRBJ1-3	14	TRBD1	CSAPVDRGGNTIYF	TGCAGTGCTCCTGTGGACAGGGGAGGAAACACCATATATTTT
once	TRBV12-3/TRBV12-4	TRBJ2-3	13	-	CASRRASTDMQYF	TGTGCCAGCAGGCGGGCCAGCACAGATATGCAATATTTT
few	TRBV9	TRBJ2-3	16	-	CASSVRPTVWGDTQYF	TGTGCCAGCAGCGTCCGCCCGACAGTGTGGGGAGATACGCAGTATTTT
-	TRBV25-1	TRBJ2-1	15	-	CASSDWGSSYSEQFF	TGTGCCAGCAGCGACTGGGGGAGCTCCTACAGTGAGCAGTTCTTC
-	TRBV25-1	TRBJ1-6	16	-	CASSESARDFGSPLHF	TGTGCCAGCAGTGAATCCGCGAGGGACTTCGGCTCACCCCTCCACTTT
-	TRBV20-1	TRBJ2-5	13	-	CSARDLGGQKQYF	TGCAGTGCTAGAGATCTAGGTGGACAGAAGCAGTACTTC
-	TRBV18	TRBJ2-2	15	TRBD2	CASSPGIGGTGELFF	TGTGCCAGCTCACCAGGAATCGGGGGGACCGGGGAGCTGTTTTTT
many	TRBV6-6	TRBJ2-7	12	-	CASSSDVNEQYF	TGTGCCAGCAGTTCGGACGTAAACGAGCAGTACTTC
many	TRBV20-1	TRBJ2-3	13	-	CSAGTESTDTQYF	TGCAGTGCCGGGACGGAAAGCACAGATACGCAGTATTTT
-	TRBV4-3	TRBJ1-6	18	TRBD1	CASSQELPDRGQNSPLHF	TGCGCCAGCAGCCAAGAGTTACCGGACAGGGGGCAGAATTCACCCCTCCACTTT
-	TRBV20-1	TRBJ1-6	13	-	CSARAENLSPLHF	TGCAGTGCTAGAGCCGAAAACTTGTCACCCCTCCACTTT
-	TRBV27	TRBJ1-5	15	-	CASSLSGKRNQPQHF	TGTGCCAGCAGTTTATCAGGGAAGAGGAATCAGCCCCAGCATTTT
-	TRBV2	TRBJ2-5	15	TRBD1	CASSEVGQEAETQYF	TGTGCCAGCAGTGAAGTGGGACAGGAGGCGGAGACCCAGTACTTC
-	TRBV12-3/TRBV12-4	TRBJ1-4	15	-	CASSPLGGADEKLFF	TGTGCCAGCAGTCCCCTTGGGGGGGCCGATGAAAAACTGTTTTTT
few	TRBV27	TRBJ2-7	14	-	CASSLRAEVYEQYF	TGTGCCAGCAGTTTGAGGGCAGAGGTATACGAGCAGTACTTC
-	TRBV6-2/TRBV6-3	TRBJ1-1	16	-	CASSYNPGQQDTEAFF	TGTGCCAGCAGCTATAATCCGGGACAACAGGACACTGAAGCTTTCTTT
-	TRBV24-1	TRBJ1-2	12	-	CATSESNYGYTF	TGTGCCACCAGCGAAAGTAACTATGGCTACACCTTC
many	TRBV20-1	TRBJ1-2	16	-	CSARDYRAGTIYGYTF	TGCAGTGCTAGAGATTACCGGGCAGGGACCATCTATGGCTACACCTTC
few	TRBV29-1	TRBJ2-2	12	-	CSVKANTGELFF	TGCAGCGTTAAGGCAAACACCGGGGAGCTGTTTTTT
-	TRBV5-1	TRBJ2-1	17	TRBD2	CASSLRTSGGNYNEQFF	TGCGCCAGCAGCTTACGGACTAGCGGGGGGAATTACAATGAGCAGTTCTTC
few	TRBV20-1	TRBJ2-1	20	TRBD2	CSARDALAGAFKRSYNEQFF	TGCAGTGCTAGAGACGCTCTAGCGGGGGCCTTTAAGCGCTCCTACAATGAGCAGTTCTTC
few	TRBV10-3	TRBJ1-1	14	-	CAIRSRGGTVAAFF	TGTGCCATCAGAAGCCGGGGAGGGACTGTCGCAGCTTTCTTT
-	TRBV7-2	TRBJ1-1	13	-	CASSLESWTEAFF	TGTGCCAGCAGCTTAGAGAGTTGGACTGAAGCTTTCTTT
-	TRBV6-2/TRBV6-3	TRBJ1-1	15	-	CASSYSPGTVTEAFF	TGTGCCAGCAGTTACTCGCCTGGGACGGTCACTGAAGCTTTCTTT
-	TRBV10-2	TRBJ1-1	14	-	CASSENTRATEAFF	TGCGCCAGCAGTGAAAACACAAGAGCCACTGAAGCTTTCTTT
-	TRBV3-1	TRBJ2-4	18	-	CASSPSAGALRSKNIQYF	TGTGCCAGCAGCCCATCGGCAGGCGCCCTTCGGTCCAAAAACATTCAGTACTTC
few	TRBV20-1	TRBJ1-2	14	-	CSARNDRIFYGYTF	TGCAGTGCTAGGAATGACAGAATTTTCTATGGCTACACCTTC
few	TRBV9	TRBJ2-5	13	-	CASSVSTGETQYF	TGTGCCAGCAGCGTTTCGACCGGAGAGACCCAGTACTTC
few	TRBV9	TRBJ1-4	15	TRBD1	CASSVEGARSEKLFF	TGTGCCAGCAGCGTAGAGGGGGCTCGAAGTGAAAAACTGTTTTTT
-	TRBV5-5	TRBJ2-4	16	-	CASSFNLPNTKNIQYF	TGTGCCAGCAGCTTCAATTTACCGAATACCAAAAACATTCAGTACTTC
-	TRBV5-8	TRBJ1-5	16	-	CASSFIEGANNRPQHF	TGTGCCAGCAGCTTCATCGAAGGGGCTAACAATCGGCCCCAGCATTTT
many	TRBV25-1	TRBJ1-2	13	TRBD1	CASSGQGGDGYTF	TGTGCCAGCAGTGGACAGGGTGGGGATGGCTACACCTTC
-	TRBV6-5	TRBJ2-5	13	-	CASRRTAQETQYF	TGTGCCAGCAGGCGGACAGCCCAAGAGACCCAGTACTTC
few	TRBV6-1	TRBJ2-3	18	-	CASSTRAGGTTSTDTQYF	TGTGCCAGCTCCACGAGGGCGGGCGGGACAACTAGCACAGATACGCAGTATTTT
few	TRBV20-1	TRBJ2-1	14	-	CSARVGPPDNEQFF	TGCAGTGCTAGGGTAGGTCCCCCGGACAATGAGCAGTTCTTC
few	TRBV7-3	TRBJ1-6	14	-	CASSTTSSDSPPHF	TGTGCCAGCAGCACGACTTCTTCGGATTCACCCCCCCACTTT